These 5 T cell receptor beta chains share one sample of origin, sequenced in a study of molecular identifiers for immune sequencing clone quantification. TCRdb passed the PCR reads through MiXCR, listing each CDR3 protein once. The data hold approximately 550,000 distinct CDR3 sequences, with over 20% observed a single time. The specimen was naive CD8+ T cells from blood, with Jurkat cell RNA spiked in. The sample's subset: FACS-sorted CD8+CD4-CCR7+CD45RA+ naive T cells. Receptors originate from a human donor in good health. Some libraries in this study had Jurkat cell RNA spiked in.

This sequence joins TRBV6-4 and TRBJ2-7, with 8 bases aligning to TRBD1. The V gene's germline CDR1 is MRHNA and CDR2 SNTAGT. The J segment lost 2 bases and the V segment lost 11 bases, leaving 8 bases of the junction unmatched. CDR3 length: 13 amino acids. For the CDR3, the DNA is TGTGCCCCCCGGCGACAGGGGCCCTACGAGCAGTACTTC. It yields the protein CAPRRQGPYEQYF.

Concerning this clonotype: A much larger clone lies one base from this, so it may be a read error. This chain's CDR3 is CSTRKPGQGFEQYF. The DNA for the CDR3 is TGCAGTACTAGGAAACCGGGACAGGGGTTCGAGCAGTACTTC. The chain combines TRBV20-1 with TRBJ2-7, with 10 bases matching TRBD1. Germline V gene lookup returns CDR1 DFQATT and CDR2 SNEGSKA (reference sequence). The CDR3 loop spans 14 amino acids.

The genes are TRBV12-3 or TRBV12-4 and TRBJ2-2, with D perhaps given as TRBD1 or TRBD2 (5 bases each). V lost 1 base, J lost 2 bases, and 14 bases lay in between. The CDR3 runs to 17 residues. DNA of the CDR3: TGTGCCAGCAGTTTAGTACCAGGGAGCGAAAACACCGGGGAGCTGTTTTTT. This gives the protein CASSLVPGSENTGELFF.

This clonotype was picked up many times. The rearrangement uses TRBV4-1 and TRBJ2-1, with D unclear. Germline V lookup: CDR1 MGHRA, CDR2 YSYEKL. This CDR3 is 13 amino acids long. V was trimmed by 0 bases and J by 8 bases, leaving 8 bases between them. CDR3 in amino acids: CASSQEVVDEQFF. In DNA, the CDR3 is TGCGCCAGCAGCCAAGAGGTAGTAGATGAGCAGTTCTTC.

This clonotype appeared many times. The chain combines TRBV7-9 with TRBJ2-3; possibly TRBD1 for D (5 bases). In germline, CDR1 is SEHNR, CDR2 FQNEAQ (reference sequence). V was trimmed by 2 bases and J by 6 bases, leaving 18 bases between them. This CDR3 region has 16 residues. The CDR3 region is CASSLPYKDIKDTQYF. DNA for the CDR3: TGTGCCAGCAGCTTACCCTACAAGGACATCAAGGATACGCAGTATTTT.